Presented here are 27 T cell receptor beta chains from one specimen sequenced in a study of T cell responses to AZD1222 COVID-19 vaccine. Data came from immunoSEQ multiplex PCR; TCRdb stores just in-frame clones and leaves some out. The table has about 75,000 clones, roughly 88% seen once. The material sequenced was peripheral blood, taken 28 days after the second dose of the MenACWY control vaccine. Receptors were obtained from an adult who received the MenACWY meningococcal vaccine as a control.

The chain uses TRBV7-2 and TRBJ2-1; 9 nucleotides match TRBD1. Germline V gives CDR1 SGHTA, CDR2 FQGNSA. The CDR3 has 16 amino acids. V shed 5 bases, J shed 7 bases, and the junction held 12 bases outside the gene matches. CDR3 loop: CASSLPTGGGGNEQFF. Written as DNA, the CDR3 is TGTGCCAGCAGCCTCCCTACAGGGGGCGGTGGAAATGAGCAGTTCTTC.

This chain uses TRBV7-3 with TRBJ2-5, with a possible D match to TRBD1 (6 bases). The CDR3 runs to 15 residues. V was clipped by 2 bases and J by 5 bases, with 15 bases between them. The germline CDR1 and CDR2 sequences are SGHTA and FQGTGA. The CDR3 DNA follows: TGTGCCAGCAGCTTACGCGCGACTACAGGGGAGACCCAGTACTTC. This sequence encodes CASSLRATTGETQYF. The full variable domain, rest sourced from reference TRBV7-3 and TRBJ2-5, is GAGVSQTPSNKVTEKGKYVELRCDPISGHTALYWYRQSLGQGPEFLIYFQGTGAADDSGLPNDRFFAVRPEGSVSTLKIQRTERGDSAVYLCASSLRATTGETQYFGPGTRLLVL.

This chain connects TRBV10-3 to TRBJ1-1; no clear D gene. Germline CDR1 is ENHRY and CDR2 is SYGVKD. Trimming pared 6 bases from V and 5 bases from J, leaving 10 bases between. CDR3 length equals 12 residues. The CDR3 DNA is TGTGCCATCAGAGCCAGTGAGACTGAAGCTTTCTTT. It yields the protein CAIRASETEAFF.

CDR3 sequence (DNA): TGTGCCAGTAGTAATATTCGGGGGCTCGGGGCCAACGTCCTGACTTTC. This translates into CASSNIRGLGANVLTF. This chain uses TRBV19 with TRBJ2-6; D is perhaps TRBD1 or TRBD2 (6 bases each). The CDR3 consists of 16 residues. V was shortened by 4 bases and J by 4 bases, with 14 bases between the two germline ends. Germline assignment: CDR1 LNHDA and CDR2 SQIVND (reference sequence). Filled out from reference TRBV19 and TRBJ2-6, the complete variable domain reads DGGITQSPKYLFRKEGQNVTLSCEQNLNHDAMYWYRQDPGQGLRLIYYSQIVNDFQKGDIAEGYSVSREKKESFPLTVTSAQKNPTAFYLCASSNIRGLGANVLTFGAGSRLTVL.

This rearrangement joins TRBV5-4 to TRBJ1-6; D is unresolved. Germline V gene sequence: CDR1 SGHNT, CDR2 YYREEE (reference sequence). This CDR3 has 17 residues. Deletions cut 0 bases from V and 0 bases from J, with 10 bases between. Here the CDR3 DNA reads TGTGCCAGCAGCTTGGGGCAGGCTAGCTCCTATAATTCACCCCTCCACTTT. Protein: CASSLGQASSYNSPLHF.

The rearrangement joins TRBV19 to TRBJ2-3; a possible D gene is TRBD1 (6 bases). The CDR3 covers 14 residues. Trimming took off 5 bases at V and 4 bases at J, with 13 bases between the two ends. Germline CDR1 LNHDA, CDR2 SQIVND (reference sequence). The CDR3 sequence is CASSESGDADTQYF. The CDR3, as DNA: TGTGCCAGTAGTGAGTCAGGGGATGCAGATACGCAGTATTTT.

The rearrangement uses TRBV3-1 (or the pseudogene TRBV3-2) and TRBJ2-6; a weak D match, TRBD1 (6 bases). The V end lost 2 bases, the J end lost 8 bases, and 10 bases lay between the germline ends. Per germline, CDR1 LGHDT and CDR2 YNNKEL (reference sequence). The CDR3 contains 14 residues. CDR3 nucleotides: TGTGCCAGCAGCCAATGGGACACCTCCAACGTCCTGACTTTC. This translates into CASSQWDTSNVLTF.

This chain joins TRBV5-1 and TRBJ2-1; no definite D call. With 0 bases removed from V and 6 bases from J, the gap between germline ends came to 4 bases. Germline V gene sequence: CDR1 SGHRS, CDR2 YFSETQ. CDR3 length: 12 residues. The chain's CDR3 is CASSLGSNEQFF. The DNA of the CDR3 is TGCGCCAGCAGCTTGGGGAGCAATGAGCAGTTCTTC.

This chain links TRBV3-1 (or the pseudogene TRBV3-2) with TRBJ1-1; a possible D gene is TRBD1 (5 bases). The germline V gene has CDR1 LGHDT and CDR2 YNNKEL (reference sequence). The CDR3 is 14 amino acids. Trimming cost V 3 bases and J 10 bases, with 18 bases left between them. The CDR3 is CASSQSLGTVTAFF. CDR3 in DNA: TGTGCCAGCAGCCAGTCTCTCGGGACTGTCACAGCTTTCTTT.

The V gene is TRBV7-8, the J gene TRBJ2-5, with TRBD1 matching 10 bases. CDR1 is SGHVS and CDR2 is FQNEAQ in the germline V gene. This CDR3 has 15 residues. V was pared by 5 bases and J by 2 bases, with 5 bases of the junction left unmatched. CDR3 bases: TGTGCCAGCAGCAGGACAGGGGGTGTACAAGAGACCCAGTACTTC. It translates to CASSRTGGVQETQYF.

By share, this clone counts as medium-sized (0.01 to 0.1%). The chain uses TRBV9 and TRBJ1-1; 9 bases align to TRBD1. V gave up 3 bases and J gave up 6 bases; unmatched junction bases: 3. This CDR3 contains 13 residues. Per the germline V gene, CDR1 is SGDLS and CDR2 is YYNGEE. CDR3 sequence: CASSDDRGSEAFF. The CDR3 bases are TGTGCCAGCAGCGACGACAGGGGGTCTGAAGCTTTCTTT.

This sequence joins TRBV5-1 and TRBJ1-1; maybe TRBD1 (5 bases). Germline CDR1 is SGHRS and CDR2 is YFSETQ. V shed 3 bases and J shed 1 base, with 7 bases lying between them. The CDR3 is 13 residues long. As DNA, the CDR3 is TGCGCCAGCAGCTGGACAACGAACACTGAAGCTTTCTTT. This encodes CASSWTTNTEAFF. Combining the CDR3 with reference TRBV5-1 and TRBJ1-1 gives the whole variable domain KAGVTQTPRYLIKTRGQQVTLSCSPISGHRSVSWYQQTPGQGLQFLFEYFSETQRNKGNFPGRFSGRQFSNSRSEMNVSTLELGDSALYLCASSWTTNTEAFFGQGTRLTVV.

This clone was seen only a few times. Relative to the germline gene, one junction end is altered; a read error may explain this. The rearrangement uses TRBV4-3 and TRBJ1-2, with D possibly TRBD1 on 5 matching bases. The CDR3 sequence is 15 residues long. Germline V gene data show CDR1 as LGHNA and CDR2 as YSLEER. The CDR3 here is CPSRRVGESNYGYTF. The CDR3 region has the DNA TGCCCCAGCCGCCGAGTGGGGGAGTCTAACTATGGCTACACCTTC.

The chain recombines TRBV12-5 with TRBJ1-2, with D maybe TRBD1 (5 bases). Per the germline V gene, CDR1 is LGHNT and CDR2 is FRNRAP. There are 13 residues in the CDR3. V was trimmed by 1 base and J by 4 bases, leaving 7 bases between them. The CDR3 sequence: CASGLGQGYGYTF. The CDR3 DNA reads as TGTGCTAGTGGTTTGGGGCAGGGCTATGGCTACACCTTC. Full variable domain (rest looked up from reference TRBV12-5 and TRBJ1-2): DARVTQTPRHKVTEMGQEVTMRCQPILGHNTVFWYRQTMMQGLELLAYFRNRAPLDDSGMPKDRFSAEMPDATLATLKIQPSEPRDSAVYFCASGLGQGYGYTFGSGTRLTVV.

The chain employs TRBV6-6 and TRBJ2-7; D perhaps matches TRBD1 (6 bases). Germline assignment: CDR1 MNHNY and CDR2 SVGAGI (reference sequence). V gave up 10 bases and J gave up 5 bases, with 18 bases separating them. The CDR3 is 13 amino acids. CDR3 in amino acids: CATTRDISHEQYF. The CDR3 nucleotides read TGTGCCACTACTCGGGACATCAGCCACGAGCAGTACTTC.

This clone was seen only a few times. The chain carries TRBV19 and TRBJ2-7; 8 bases are shared with TRBD1. CDR3 length equals 12 residues. V trimming: 5 bases; J trimming: 7 bases; junction bases outside the gene matches: 4. Germline values: CDR1 LNHDA, CDR2 SQIVND (reference sequence). This CDR3 is CASSADREEQYF. CDR3 nucleotide sequence: TGTGCCAGTAGTGCGGACAGGGAAGAGCAGTACTTC.

This clone was seen a handful of times. J is TRBJ2-5 and V is TRBV5-1; 8 bases are shared with TRBD1. Germline CDR1 SGHRS, CDR2 YFSETQ. The V segment lost 4 bases and the J segment 5 bases; nucleotides outside the gene matches: 13. The CDR3 loop spans 16 amino acids. CDR3 residues: CASSSEPGGVSETQYF. The CDR3, as DNA: TGCGCCAGCAGCAGTGAGCCAGGGGGCGTTTCGGAGACCCAGTACTTC.

This clone has more than one count but fewer than ten. The chain links TRBV27 to TRBJ2-3; D tentatively reads TRBD1 or TRBD2 (5 bases each). V was pared by 11 bases and J by 0 bases, with 27 bases between. The CDR3 extends over 18 amino acids. Germline V gives CDR1 MNHEY, CDR2 SMNVEV (reference sequence). The CDR3, as DNA: TGTGCCGCCCGGGGCCCCGCGCCGGAGACTGGTAGCACAGATACGCAGTATTTT. It translates to CAARGPAPETGSTDTQYF.

This clone was detected a few times. This chain joins TRBV5-1 and TRBJ1-2; D gene uncertain. Germline CDR1 SGHRS, CDR2 YFSETQ. V was shortened by 0 bases and J by 5 bases, with 11 bases between the two germline ends. CDR3 length equals 14 residues. DNA of the CDR3: TGCGCCAGCAGCTTGGGGACCTCCGATTATGGCTACACCTTC. Its translation is CASSLGTSDYGYTF.

The gene calls are TRBV7-2 and TRBJ1-1; D is unresolved. Germline V gene data show CDR1 as SGHTA and CDR2 as FQGNSA. The CDR3 is 13 residues long. V dropped 6 bases and J dropped 0 bases, with 8 bases sitting between them. CDR3 protein: CASRRDLNTEAFF. The CDR3 DNA is TGTGCCAGCAGGAGGGATTTGAACACTGAAGCTTTCTTT.

The rearrangement links TRBV6-5 to TRBJ1-1, with 8 bases fitting TRBD1. This CDR3 spans 15 amino acids. After removal of 2 bases from V and 3 bases from J, the junction contained 5 bases not matched to a gene. Germline-derived CDR1 and CDR2 are MNHEY and SVGAGI. In nucleotides, the CDR3 is TGTGCCAGCAGTTACCTTGGACAGGGCGACACTGAAGCTTTCTTT. Translated, it gives CASSYLGQGDTEAFF.

The chain uses TRBV10-3 and TRBJ1-6; D remains unclear. Per germline, CDR1 ENHRY and CDR2 SYGVKD. The V gene lost 3 bases and the J gene lost 3 bases, with 6 bases spanning the gap. CDR3 size: 14 residues. Here the CDR3 reads CAISEVSYNSPLHF. The CDR3 coding sequence is TGTGCCATCAGTGAAGTCAGCTATAATTCACCCCTCCACTTT.

The table lists this clone with a few counts. The gene calls are TRBV2 and TRBJ1-6, with 8 positions matching TRBD1. Germline assignment: CDR1 SNHLY and CDR2 FYNNEI. The CDR3 is 12 amino acids. V was clipped by 10 bases and J by 7 bases; unmatched bases: 3. The CDR3 sequence: CAKRTGNSPLHF. CDR3 nucleotide sequence: TGTGCCAAACGGACAGGGAATTCACCCCTCCACTTT. The entire variable domain, with the rest obtained from reference TRBV2 and TRBJ1-6, is as follows: EPEVTQTPSHQVTQMGQEVILRCVPISNHLYFYWYRQILGQKVEFLVSFYNNEISEKSEIFDDQFSVERPDGSNFTLKIRSTKLEDSAMYFCAKRTGNSPLHFGNGTRLTVT.

The genes are TRBV7-3 and TRBJ2-3, with D possibly being TRBD2 (6 bases). The length of the CDR3 is 14 residues. Trimming took off 2 bases at V and 6 bases at J, with 12 bases between the two ends. Germline CDR1 reads SGHTA; CDR2 reads FQGTGA. CDR3 sequence (DNA): TGTGCCAGCAGCTTAGGCCCACGGGAGGATACGCAGTATTTT. Translation: CASSLGPREDTQYF.

V gene TRBV10-3 combines with J gene TRBJ2-3; D tentatively fits TRBD1 or TRBD2 (5 bases each). V lost 4 bases and J lost 5, with 10 bases in between. The CDR3 is made up of 13 amino acids. CDR1 is ENHRY and CDR2 is SYGVKD in the germline V gene. DNA for the CDR3: TGTGCCATCAGTGGGGACGTACTAGATACGCAGTATTTT. Protein product: CAISGDVLDTQYF.

By frequency in the sample, this clone is medium-sized. This chain links TRBV16 with TRBJ2-1, with D unresolved. Germline V gives CDR1 KGHSY, CDR2 FQNENV. Trimming took off 2 bases at V and 4 bases at J, with 3 bases between the two ends. The CDR3 covers 12 residues. The CDR3 DNA sequence: TGTGCCAGCAGCCAAACGTACAATGAGCAGTTCTTC. This encodes CASSQTYNEQFF. The full variable domain, in which reference TRBV16 and TRBJ2-1 provide the parts outside the CDR3, is GEEVAQTPKHLVRGEGQKAKLYCAPIKGHSYVFWYQQVLKNEFKFLISFQNENVFDETGMPKERFSAKCLPNSPCSLEIQATKLEDSAVYFCASSQTYNEQFFGPGTRLTVL.

This chain uses TRBV4-1 with TRBJ1-2, with 7 nucleotides matching TRBD1. The V gene's germline CDR1 is MGHRA and CDR2 YSYEKL. The CDR3 contains 15 residues. Trimming took 0 bases from V and 4 from J; bases not matched to a gene: 5. CDR3 coding DNA: TGCGCCAGCAGCCAAGACCCGACAGGGACCTATGGCTACACCTTC. Amino acids: CASSQDPTGTYGYTF.